A selection of T cell receptor beta chains follows, all from one sample in a study of cytomegalovirus exposure and HLA in healthy donors. Profiling relied on immunoSEQ multiplex PCR, and the TCRdb table lists in-frame clones only, not all of them. Of approximately 130,000 clones in the sample, under 85% were seen once. Source material: PBMCs. These receptors originate from a woman in her fifties or sixties in good health and CMV-seropositive. Both conserved end residues are part of each CDR3.

>TRBV11-2|TRBJ1-1
CATIVTGSRTEAFF
>TRBV5-1|TRBJ2-7
CASSRPEQGVAYEQYF
>TRBV4-1|TRBJ1-1
CASSQEWGGAAEAFF
>TRBV5-8|TRBJ1-4
CASSLNSFELFF
>TRBV19|TRBJ1-3
CASIQYSGNTIYF
>TRBV6-6|TRBJ1-1
CASSYSNSEAFF
>TRBV19|TRBJ1-2
CATDTGEYGYTF
>TRBV18|TRBJ2-7
CASSPRQGNDEQYF
>TRBV9|TRBJ2-3
CASSAPSEAGTDTQYF
>TRBV2|TRBJ2-5
CASSEALQGAAQETQYF
>TRBV6-4|TRBJ2-1
CASSLAGTSGWNEQFF
>TRBV15|TRBJ1-5
CATSSGGVGQPQHF
>TRBV7-9|TRBJ2-7
CASSLNARGRSEQYF
>TRBV7-9|TRBJ1-2
CAVALGGTGDYGYTF
>TRBV9|TRBJ2-3
CASSVESSTDTQYF
>TRBV7-2|TRBJ2-7
CASSLAYASGSYEQYF
>TRBV7-2|TRBJ2-2
CASGSRLAGGGGELFF
>TRBV7-9|TRBJ1-2
CASSTSTGRSYGYTF